This T cell receptor beta chain appears in the sequencing data of a study of blood T cell repertoires in COVID-19. This clone was seen a single time. Trimming left V 4 bases short and J 1 base short, with 19 bases between. In germline, CDR1 is LNHDA, CDR2 SQIVND (reference sequence). The CDR3 extends over 17 amino acids. Libraries were prepared by immunoSEQ multiplex PCR; TCRdb keeps only in-frame clonotypes and omits some of them. The sample lists fewer than 350,000 clones, 65% to 90% occurring once. Membership in each cohort depended on participant-reported clinical history. Sequenced: PBMCs or T cells enriched from blood (not recorded which). The sequence was obtained from a woman in her forties with acute COVID-19. The chain couples TRBV19 to TRBJ1-1; D not certain. CDR3 amino acids: CASSTLSSTGKNTEAFF. CDR3 coding DNA: TGTGCCAGTAGTACATTGAGCTCGACGGGGAAGAACACTGAAGCTTTCTTT.